One and the same sample provided the 16 T cell receptor beta chains below, sequenced in a study of blood T cell repertoires in COVID-19 (dated by TCRdb to 2018 to 2021). Library construction relied on the immunoSEQ multiplex PCR assay. Imported from immuneACCESS, the table was reduced by TCRdb to in-frame sequences with V and J called. These copies leave out some clones; in studies compared against another copy, an unresolved V gene accounts for under half, and the cause of the remainder is not known. A total of 80,000 to 100,000 clones appear in this sample, about 86% of them only once. The ten largest make up approximately 22% of the sample. Sequencing was done on a sample of peripheral blood. These receptors all stem from a woman of 80 years or more in a cohort sampled during active or convalescent COVID-19.

This chain joins TRBV4-1 and TRBJ1-3; a weak D match, TRBD1 (6 bases). The CDR3 extends over 14 amino acids. Trimming took 0 bases from V and 4 from J, leaving 7 bases between them. Germline CDR1 is MGHRA and CDR2 is YSYEKL. This CDR3 is CASSQEGQGNTIYF. The CDR3 DNA reads as TGCGCCAGCAGCCAAGAGGGACAAGGAAACACCATATATTTT.

The chain uses TRBV15 and TRBJ1-1; D unclear. Trimming cost V 5 bases and J 4 bases, with 17 bases left between them. CDR1 LNHNV and CDR2 YYDKDF come from the germline V gene (reference sequence). There are 15 residues in the CDR3. The CDR3 coding sequence is TGTGCCACCAGCCAACGGTCCCGGGCGGGCACTGAAGCTTTCTTT. It encodes CATSQRSRAGTEAFF. Full variable domain (remainder filled in from reference TRBV15 and TRBJ1-1): DAMVIQNPRYQVTQFGKPVTLSCSQTLNHNVMYWYQQKSSQAPKLLFHYYDKDFNNEADTPDNFQSRRPNTSFCFLDIRSPGLGDTAMYLCATSQRSRAGTEAFFGQGTRLTVV.

This chain uses TRBV12-3 or TRBV12-4 with TRBJ1-5; D remains ambiguous. This CDR3 is built from 12 residues. V was pared by 6 bases and J by 7 bases, with 10 bases between. The CDR3 sequence is CASSLGSQPQHF. The CDR3 bases are TGTGCCAGCAGCCTGGGTAGCCAGCCCCAGCATTTT.

The chain is built from TRBV10-1 and TRBJ2-7, with 8 positions matching TRBD2. The CDR3 totals 16 residues. Germline CDR1 reads WNHNN; CDR2 reads SYGVQD (reference sequence). Losses at the gene ends were 3 bases for V and 2 bases for J; bases not matched to a gene: 9. The CDR3 DNA reads TGCGCCAGCAGTGAAGTCTGGGGACTAGAGACCTACGAGCAGTACGTC. Translated: CASSEVWGLETYEQYV.

The chain is built from TRBV9 and TRBJ2-1, with TRBD1 as a possible D gene (6 bases). The germline V gene encodes CDR1 SGDLS and CDR2 YYNGEE. The CDR3 consists of 14 residues. With 9 bases removed from V and 8 bases from J, the gap between germline ends came to 21 bases. This CDR3 reads CATTRDKYWYEQFF. CDR3 DNA sequence: TGTGCCACTACCCGGGACAAATATTGGTATGAGCAGTTCTTC. The entire variable domain, with the rest obtained from reference TRBV9 and TRBJ2-1, is as follows: DSGVTQTPKHLITATGQRVTLRCSPRSGDLSVYWYQQSLDQGLQFLIQYYNGEERAKGNILERFSAQQFPDLHSELNLSSLELGDSALYFCATTRDKYWYEQFFGPGTRLTVL.

V is TRBV27 and J is TRBJ2-7, with TRBD2 matching 7 bases. The V and J ends lost 8 bases and 3 bases, in that order; junction bases with no gene match: 7. The CDR3 runs 13 residues. Germline assignment: CDR1 MNHEY and CDR2 SMNVEV (reference sequence). The CDR3 DNA reads as TGTGCCAGCGGACTGGGAGGGAACTACGAGCAGTACGTC. Its translation: CASGLGGNYEQYV.

The genes are TRBV28 and TRBJ1-2; 7 nucleotides agree with TRBD1. The CDR3 extends over 15 amino acids. J was trimmed by 2 bases and V by 5 bases; bases with no gene match: 8. Looked up from germline, CDR1 is MDHEN and CDR2 is SYDVKM. The CDR3 protein is CASSPHSTGNYGYTF. As DNA, the CDR3 is TGTGCCAGCAGTCCCCACTCGACAGGGAACTATGGCTACACCTTC.

The chain uses TRBV29-1 and TRBJ1-1, with D possibly being TRBD1 (6 bases). This CDR3 is built from 12 residues. The germline V gene has CDR1 SQVTM and CDR2 ANQGSEA. The V end lost 8 bases, the J end lost 1 base, and 11 bases lay between the germline ends. In DNA form, the CDR3 reads TGCAGCTTTCAGACAGGGAACACTGAAGCTTTCTTT. Its protein product is CSFQTGNTEAFF.

V usage is TRBV24-1 and J usage is TRBJ2-1, with 10 bases aligning to TRBD2. The trim removed 10 bases at V and 8 bases at J, leaving 10 bases unmatched. This CDR3 contains 14 residues. CDR1 is KGHDR, CDR2 SFDVKD, per germline. CDR3 coding DNA: TGTGCCACGAAAAGCGGGAGGGGGGTGGATGAGCAGTTCTTC. Protein sequence: CATKSGRGVDEQFF.

The chain employs TRBV2 and TRBJ2-5; 9 bases fit TRBD2. In germline, CDR1 is SNHLY, CDR2 FYNNEI. The CDR3 is 13 residues long. V gave up 7 bases and J gave up 4 bases; unmatched junction bases: 4. The chain's CDR3 is CASTRTSVETQYF. The CDR3 nucleotides read TGTGCCAGCACTAGGACTAGCGTAGAGACCCAGTACTTC.

There are a few counts of this clone. This chain connects TRBV23-1 to TRBJ1-1, with D hard to call. TRBV23-1 is recorded as an ORF, its role being uncertain. Trimming took 0 bases from V and 0 from J, leaving 8 bases between them. The CDR3 runs 15 residues. The CDR3 loop reads CASSQSQAMNTEAFF. Here the CDR3 DNA reads TGCGCCAGCAGTCAATCGCAAGCCATGAACACTGAAGCTTTCTTT.

The chain is built from TRBV27 and TRBJ2-1; 10 positions agree with TRBD1. The CDR3 contains 17 residues. With 5 bases clipped from V and 4 bases from J, the junction kept 11 bases outside the gene matches. Germline V gene sequence: CDR1 MNHEY, CDR2 SMNVEV (reference sequence). For the CDR3, the DNA is TGTGCCAGCAGTGGCCTCGGGACAGGGGCCAGTTACAATGAGCAGTTCTTC. Protein product: CASSGLGTGASYNEQFF.

This rearrangement joins TRBV5-1 to TRBJ2-7, with 10 positions matching TRBD2. The CDR3 has 15 amino acids. Germline CDR1 and CDR2: SGHRS and YFSETQ. V lost 0 bases to trimming and J lost 6 bases; unmatched junction nucleotides: 6. The CDR3 DNA reads as TGCGCCAGCAGCTTGGGAGCGGGAGGGCCAGGCGAGCAGTACTTC. Protein: CASSLGAGGPGEQYF.

The count of this clone is one. The chain recombines TRBV18 with TRBJ2-1, with 8 bases fitting TRBD2. Trimming cost V 2 bases and J 0 bases; bases outside gene matches: 6. CDR3 size: 17 residues. Germline CDR1 reads KGHSH; CDR2 reads LQKENI. CDR3 sequence: CASSPLLSGDSYNEQFF. In DNA form, the CDR3 reads TGTGCCAGCTCACCATTGCTTAGCGGGGACTCCTACAATGAGCAGTTCTTC.

In DNA form, the CDR3 reads TGCGCCAGCAGCTTGGTAAAGCGGGACCAGGACCCTTGGTACCAAGAGACCCAGTACTTC. Protein sequence: CASSLVKRDQDPWYQETQYF. The chain combines TRBV5-1 with TRBJ2-5, with 7 bases identical to TRBD2. Germline CDR1 SGHRS, CDR2 YFSETQ. Unmatched junction bases numbered 17, after V lost 0 bases and J lost 0 bases. CDR3 length: 20 amino acids.

This chain joins TRBV28 and TRBJ1-1; D remains unclear. The CDR3 extends over 12 amino acids. The germline CDR1 and CDR2 sequences are MDHEN and SYDVKM. Trimming removed 5 bases from V and 2 bases from J, with 6 bases in between. The CDR3 is CASSLSNTEAFF. In DNA form, the CDR3 reads TGTGCCAGCAGTCTTTCTAACACTGAAGCTTTCTTT.